One and the same sample provided the 11 T cell receptor beta chains below, sequenced in a study of shared clonotypes between healthy human individuals. Sequencing used immunoSEQ multiplex PCR; TCRdb keeps in-frame clones, though not all of them. The sample carries 2 million to 2.5 million clones, over 85% recorded once. The specimen sequenced was naive CD4+ T cells sorted from blood. Regarding subset: CD45RA+ positively selected. The receptors were gathered from a man younger than 35 in good health.

This chain links TRBV11-2 with TRBJ2-4; D ambiguous. CDR1 and CDR2 (germline): SGHAT, FQNNGV. The CDR3 is made up of 16 amino acids. V lost 1 base and J 0 bases, leaving 10 bases between the germline ends. The DNA for the CDR3 is TGTGCCAGCAGCTTAGGGGCGGTCATAGCCAAAAACATTCAGTACTTC. Encoded protein: CASSLGAVIAKNIQYF.

This sequence joins TRBV19 and TRBJ1-1; 7 nucleotides align to TRBD1. Trimming took 4 bases from V and 0 from J; bases not matched to a gene: 5. CDR3 length: 15 residues. Germline values: CDR1 LNHDA, CDR2 SQIVND (reference sequence). CDR3 nucleotides: TGTGCCAGTAGTAAAGGGGACAGTATGAACACTGAAGCTTTCTTT. Amino acids: CASSKGDSMNTEAFF. Full variable domain (rest looked up from reference TRBV19 and TRBJ1-1): DGGITQSPKYLFRKEGQNVTLSCEQNLNHDAMYWYRQDPGQGLRLIYYSQIVNDFQKGDIAEGYSVSREKKESFPLTVTSAQKNPTAFYLCASSKGDSMNTEAFFGQGTRLTVV.

V is TRBV30 and J is TRBJ1-3, with 7 bases lining up with TRBD1. V was clipped by 5 bases and J by 2 bases; unmatched bases: 3. The CDR3 runs 13 residues. Germline V CDR1 and CDR2: GTSNPN, SVGIG (reference sequence). CDR3 protein: CAWEQGPGNTIYF. For the CDR3, the DNA is TGTGCCTGGGAACAGGGGCCTGGAAACACCATATATTTT.

This rearrangement joins TRBV5-8 to TRBJ2-3, with TRBD1 matching 7 bases. J gave up 1 base and V 5 bases, and 4 bases lay outside the gene matches. The CDR3 has 14 residues. Germline V gives CDR1 SGHTS, CDR2 YDEGEE. In nucleotides, the CDR3 is TGTGCCAGCAGGATAGGGGGCGGCACAGATACGCAGTATTTT. It is translated as CASRIGGGTDTQYF.

This CDR3 reads CASRPEAPAGFNSPLHF. The CDR3 DNA sequence: TGTGCCAGCAGGCCCGAGGCCCCAGCAGGGTTTAATTCACCCCTCCACTTT. V usage is TRBV5-5 and J usage is TRBJ1-6; D might be TRBD1 (5 bases). The CDR3 extends over 17 amino acids. V was pared by 5 bases and J by 6 bases, with 21 bases between. Germline CDR1 reads SGHKS; CDR2 reads YYEKEE (reference sequence). Variable domain in full (rest from reference TRBV5-5 and TRBJ1-6): DAGVTQSPTHLIKTRGQQVTLRCSPISGHKSVSWYQQVLGQGPQFIFQYYEKEERGRGNFPDRFSARQFPNYSSELNVNALLLGDSALYLCASRPEAPAGFNSPLHFGNGTRLTVT.

V gene TRBV30 combines with J gene TRBJ2-7; D gene unclear. The CDR3 covers 13 residues. Trimming stripped 5 bases from V and 1 base from J, with 12 bases between. Germline lookup yields CDR1 GTSNPN and CDR2 SVGIG (reference sequence). In DNA, the CDR3 is TGTGCCTGGGAGCGAGAGGAATCCTACGAGCAGTACTTC. Amino acid sequence: CAWEREESYEQYF.

This rearrangement joins TRBV7-9 to TRBJ2-1; TRBD2 matches at 13 bases. CDR3 length: 16 amino acids. CDR1 and CDR2 (germline): SEHNR, FQNEAQ (reference sequence). Trimming at V came to 3 bases and at J to 7 bases, leaving 6 bases not matched to a gene. The CDR3 loop is CASSFPGLAGLNEQFF. The CDR3 DNA sequence: TGTGCCAGCAGCTTCCCGGGACTAGCGGGACTTAATGAGCAGTTCTTC.

This clone came up once. This chain joins TRBV18 and TRBJ2-7; 7 bases line up with TRBD1. Germline CDR1 KGHSH, CDR2 LQKENI. The V gene end was trimmed by 0 bases and the J gene end by 6 bases; junction bases not matched to a gene: 11. The length of the CDR3 is 16 residues. The CDR3, as DNA: TGTGCCAGCTCACCACCGGTGGCAGGGGGAGAGGGCGAGCAGTACTTC. Translating gives CASSPPVAGGEGEQYF.

The chain uses TRBV11-2 and TRBJ2-3, with D unclear. CDR1 and CDR2 from the germline V gene are SGHAT and FQNNGV. Trimming removed 0 bases from V and 4 bases from J, with 8 bases in between. CDR3 size: 14 residues. CDR3 coding DNA: TGTGCCAGCAGCTTAGATCCTCACCCAGATACGCAGTATTTT. Its protein product is CASSLDPHPDTQYF.

CDR3 protein: CASSGGRGLYNEQFF. The DNA for the CDR3 is TGTGCCAGCAGTGGAGGGAGGGGGCTCTACAATGAGCAGTTCTTC. The chain links TRBV2 to TRBJ2-1; D is possibly TRBD1 or TRBD2 (7 bases each). Trimming pared 4 bases from V and 3 bases from J, leaving 13 bases between. The CDR3 is 15 amino acids. Germline V gene data show CDR1 as SNHLY and CDR2 as FYNNEI.

The chain links TRBV11-3 to TRBJ2-7; no clear D gene. V lost 3 bases and J 2 bases, leaving 11 bases between the germline ends. CDR3 length equals 14 residues. From germline, CDR1 is SGHNT and CDR2 YENEEA. The chain's CDR3 is CASSFGQGPYEQYF. The CDR3, as DNA: TGTGCCAGCAGCTTTGGGCAAGGGCCCTACGAGCAGTACTTC.